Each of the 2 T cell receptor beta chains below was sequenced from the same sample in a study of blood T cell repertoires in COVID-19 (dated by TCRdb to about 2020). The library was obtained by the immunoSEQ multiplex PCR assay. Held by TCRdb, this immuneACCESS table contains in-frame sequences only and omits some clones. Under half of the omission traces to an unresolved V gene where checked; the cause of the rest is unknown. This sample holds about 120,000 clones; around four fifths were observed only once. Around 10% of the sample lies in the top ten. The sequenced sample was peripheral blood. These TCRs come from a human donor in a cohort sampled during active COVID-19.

The CDR3 loop is CASSQGGGGGSSSTDTQYF. The CDR3 nucleotides read TGCGCCAGCAGCCAAGGGGGTGGCGGGGGGTCATCTAGCACAGATACGCAGTATTTT. V is TRBV4-3 and J is TRBJ2-3; 8 bases align to TRBD2. The CDR3 consists of 19 residues. Trimming removed 1 base from V and 0 bases from J; junction bases left unmatched: 12. The V gene's germline CDR1 is LGHNA and CDR2 YSLEER.

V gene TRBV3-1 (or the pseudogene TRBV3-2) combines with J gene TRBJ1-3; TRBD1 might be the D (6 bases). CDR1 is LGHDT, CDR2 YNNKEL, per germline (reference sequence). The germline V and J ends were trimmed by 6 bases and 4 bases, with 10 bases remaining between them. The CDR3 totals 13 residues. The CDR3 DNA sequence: TGTGCCAGCAGACCAGGGGCAGGAAACACCATATATTTT. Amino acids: CASRPGAGNTIYF.